Following are 8 T cell receptor beta chains from one sample sequenced in a study of T-cell reconstitution after alpha-beta-depleted transplantation in children. Using unique molecular identifiers, the investigators prepared the TCRbeta library. From the PCR reads, TCRdb called clonotypes with MiXCR, one entry per CDR3 protein. The repertoire holds approximately 300,000 distinct CDR3 sequences, about a tenth seen once, with around 7.6% in the top ten. This specimen consisted of PBMCs, obtained before TCRalphabeta/CD19-depleted stem cell transplant. All receptors come from a boy in the first two years of life with acute myeloid leukemia, due to receive a stem cell transplant.

The sample holds many counts of this clonotype. The chain uses TRBV5-1 and TRBJ2-7, with a possible D match to TRBD1 (5 bases). The V and J ends lost 4 bases and 3 bases respectively, with 17 bases between them. Germline assignment: CDR1 SGHRS and CDR2 YFSETQ. This CDR3 contains 15 residues. The DNA of the CDR3 is TGCGCCAGCAGCCCCATGACAGCGAATGACTACGAGCAGTACTTC. Translation gives CASSPMTANDYEQYF.

The chain links TRBV3-1 to TRBJ1-4; 12 positions match TRBD1. From germline, CDR1 is LGHDT and CDR2 YNNKEL (reference sequence). The V segment lost 10 bases and the J segment 0 bases; nucleotides outside the gene matches: 12. The CDR3 is 18 residues long. CDR3 DNA: TGTGCCATCAGTCGGGGACAGGGGGCGCGACCAACTAATGAAAAACTGTTTTTT. Protein product: CAISRGQGARPTNEKLFF.

This clonotype was found once. This may come from a read error, since a much larger clone is one base off. This chain links TRBV27 with TRBJ2-7, with D possibly TRBD2 on 5 matching bases. V was trimmed by 8 bases and J by 5 bases, leaving 22 bases between them. CDR1 is MNHEY, CDR2 SMNVEV, per germline (reference sequence). This CDR3 has 15 residues. The CDR3 spells CASGSTRGHAHEQYF. CDR3 coding DNA: TGTGCCAGCGGATCTACTAGAGGGCATGCCCACGAGCAGTACTTC.

This clonotype occurred many times. This sequence joins TRBV29-1 and TRBJ2-1; maybe TRBD2 (7 bases). Per germline, CDR1 SQVTM and CDR2 ANQGSEA. CDR3 length: 11 amino acids. CDR3 amino acids: CCGGNYNEQFF. CDR3 DNA sequence: TGCTGCGGGGGCAATTACAATGAGCAGTTCTTC.

The rearrangement links TRBV28 to TRBJ1-2; D is uncertain. The V end lost 7 bases, the J end lost 1 base, and 10 bases lay between the germline ends. Germline V gene sequence: CDR1 MDHEN, CDR2 SYDVKM. This CDR3 contains 13 residues. CDR3 in amino acids: CASNGGLNYGYTF. In DNA form, the CDR3 reads TGTGCCAGCAACGGAGGGCTTAACTATGGCTACACCTTC.

This clonotype has at least ten counts. CDR3 residues: CATSPLQGRPGANVLTF. CDR3 DNA: TGTGCCACCAGCCCTCTACAGGGCCGGCCTGGGGCCAACGTCCTGACTTTC. The rearrangement links TRBV24-1 to TRBJ2-6, with D possibly being TRBD1 (6 bases). Germline values: CDR1 KGHDR, CDR2 SFDVKD. Trimming stripped 7 bases from V and 2 bases from J, with 17 bases between. The CDR3 length is 17 residues.

Only a few counts were recorded for this clonotype. The V and J genes are TRBV15 and TRBJ2-2, with 11 bases lining up with TRBD2. Trimming removed 4 bases from V and 6 bases from J; junction bases left unmatched: 7. Looked up from germline, CDR1 is LNHNV and CDR2 is YYDKDF (reference sequence). The CDR3 sequence is 16 residues long. CDR3 DNA sequence: TGTGCCACCAGCACTCCGACTAGCGGGAAATCCGGGGAGCTGTTTTTT. Encoded protein: CATSTPTSGKSGELFF.

This clonotype was detected many times. The CDR3 DNA reads as TGTGCCAGCAGTTTGACTAGCGGGGGAGTTTACGAGCAGTACTTC. Amino acid sequence: CASSLTSGGVYEQYF. The chain uses TRBV6-5 and TRBJ2-7, with 12 bases lining up with TRBD2. The CDR3 contains 15 residues. V shed 4 bases, J shed 4 bases, and the junction held 5 bases outside the gene matches. Per the germline V gene, CDR1 is MNHEY and CDR2 is SVGAGI.